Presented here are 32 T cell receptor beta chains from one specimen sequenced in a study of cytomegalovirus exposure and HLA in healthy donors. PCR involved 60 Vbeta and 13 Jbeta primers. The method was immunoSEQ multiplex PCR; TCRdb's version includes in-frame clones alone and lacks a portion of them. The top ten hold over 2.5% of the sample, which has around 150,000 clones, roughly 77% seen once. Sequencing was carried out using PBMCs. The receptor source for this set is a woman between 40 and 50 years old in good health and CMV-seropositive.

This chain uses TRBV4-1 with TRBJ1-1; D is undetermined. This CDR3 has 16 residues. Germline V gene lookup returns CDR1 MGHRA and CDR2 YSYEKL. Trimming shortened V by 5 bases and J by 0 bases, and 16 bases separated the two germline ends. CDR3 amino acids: CASSNPGSTMNTEAFF. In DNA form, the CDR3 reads TGCGCCAGCAGCAATCCGGGATCCACCATGAACACTGAAGCTTTCTTT.

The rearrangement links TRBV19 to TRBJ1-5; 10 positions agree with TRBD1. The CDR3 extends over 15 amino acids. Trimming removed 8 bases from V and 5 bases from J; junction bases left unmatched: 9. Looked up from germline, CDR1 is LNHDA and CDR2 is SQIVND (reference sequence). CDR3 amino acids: CASSPDRGNYQPQHF. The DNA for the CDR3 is TGTGCCAGTTCCCCGGACAGGGGGAATTATCAGCCCCAGCATTTT.

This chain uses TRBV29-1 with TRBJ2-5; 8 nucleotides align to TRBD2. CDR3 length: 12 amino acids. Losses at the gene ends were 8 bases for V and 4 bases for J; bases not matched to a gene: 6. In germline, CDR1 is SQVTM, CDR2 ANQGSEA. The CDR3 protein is CSSGGAGETQYF. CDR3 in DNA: TGCAGCTCGGGGGGGGCCGGAGAGACCCAGTACTTC.

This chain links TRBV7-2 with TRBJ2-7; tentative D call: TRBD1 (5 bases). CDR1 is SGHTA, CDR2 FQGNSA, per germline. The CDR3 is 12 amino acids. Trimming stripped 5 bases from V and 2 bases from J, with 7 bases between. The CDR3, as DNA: TGTGCCAGCAGCCGCAGGGCCTACGAGCAGTACTTC. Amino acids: CASSRRAYEQYF.

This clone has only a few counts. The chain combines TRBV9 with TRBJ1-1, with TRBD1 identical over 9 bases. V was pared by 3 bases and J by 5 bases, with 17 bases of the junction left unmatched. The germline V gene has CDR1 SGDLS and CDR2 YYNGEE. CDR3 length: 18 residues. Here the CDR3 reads CASSAYVRQDRGDTEAFF. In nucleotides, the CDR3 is TGTGCCAGCAGCGCTTACGTGAGACAGGACAGGGGAGATACTGAAGCTTTCTTT.

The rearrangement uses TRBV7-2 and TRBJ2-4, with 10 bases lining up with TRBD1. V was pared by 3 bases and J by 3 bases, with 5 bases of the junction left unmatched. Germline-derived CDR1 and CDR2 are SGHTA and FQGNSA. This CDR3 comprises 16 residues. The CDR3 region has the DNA TGTGCCAGCAGCTTCTCCGGGACAGGGGTCAAAAACATTCAGTACTTC. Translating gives CASSFSGTGVKNIQYF.

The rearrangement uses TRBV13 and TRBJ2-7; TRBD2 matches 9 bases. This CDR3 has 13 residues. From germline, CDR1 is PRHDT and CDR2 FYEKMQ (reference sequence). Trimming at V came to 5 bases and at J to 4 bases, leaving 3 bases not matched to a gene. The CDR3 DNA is TGTGCCAGCAGCGAGACTAGCGGATACGAGCAGTACTTC. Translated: CASSETSGYEQYF.

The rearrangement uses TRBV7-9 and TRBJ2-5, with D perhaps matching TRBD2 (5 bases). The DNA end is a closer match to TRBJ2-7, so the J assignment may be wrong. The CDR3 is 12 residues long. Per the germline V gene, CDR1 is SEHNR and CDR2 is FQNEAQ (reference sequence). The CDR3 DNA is TGTGCCAGCAGCTTGGGTGGGAGCGAGCAGTACTTC. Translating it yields CASSLGGSEQYF.

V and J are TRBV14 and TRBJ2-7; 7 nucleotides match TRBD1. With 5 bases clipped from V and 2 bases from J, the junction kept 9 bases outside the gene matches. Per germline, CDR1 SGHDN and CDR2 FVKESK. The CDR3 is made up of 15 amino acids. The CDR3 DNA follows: TGTGCCAGCAGCACCCGGAAGGGGGCTACCTACGAGCAGTACTTC. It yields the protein CASSTRKGATYEQYF.

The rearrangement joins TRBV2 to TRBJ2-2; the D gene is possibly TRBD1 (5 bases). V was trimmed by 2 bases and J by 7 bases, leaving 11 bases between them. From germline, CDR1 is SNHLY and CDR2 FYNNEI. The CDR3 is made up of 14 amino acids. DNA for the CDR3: TGTGCCAGCAGTGAATCCCAGGGCGGCGGGGAGCTGTTTTTT. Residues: CASSESQGGGELFF.

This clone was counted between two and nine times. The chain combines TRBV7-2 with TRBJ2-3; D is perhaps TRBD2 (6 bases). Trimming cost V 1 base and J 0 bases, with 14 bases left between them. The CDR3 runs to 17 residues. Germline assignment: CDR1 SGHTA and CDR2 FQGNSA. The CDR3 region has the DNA TGTGCCAGCAGCTTAGTGGGTAGCGGCTCTAGCACAGATACGCAGTATTTT. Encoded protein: CASSLVGSGSSTDTQYF.

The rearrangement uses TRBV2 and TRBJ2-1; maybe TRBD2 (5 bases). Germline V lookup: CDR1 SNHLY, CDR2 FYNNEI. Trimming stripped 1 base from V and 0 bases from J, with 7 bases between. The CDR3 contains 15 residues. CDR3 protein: CASSEEAGSYNEQFF. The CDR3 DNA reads TGTGCCAGCAGTGAAGAGGCGGGCTCCTACAATGAGCAGTTCTTC.

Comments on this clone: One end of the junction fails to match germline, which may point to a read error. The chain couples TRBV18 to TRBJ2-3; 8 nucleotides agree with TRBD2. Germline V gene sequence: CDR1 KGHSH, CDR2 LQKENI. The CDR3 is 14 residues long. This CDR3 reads CASYRKTTGLVFCF. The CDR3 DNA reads TGTGCCAGCTACAGGAAAACGACGGGACTAGTCTTTTGTTTT.

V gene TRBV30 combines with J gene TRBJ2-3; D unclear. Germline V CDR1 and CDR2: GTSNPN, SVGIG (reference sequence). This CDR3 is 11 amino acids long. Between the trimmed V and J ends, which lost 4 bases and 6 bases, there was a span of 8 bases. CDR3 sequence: CAWTPEDTQYF. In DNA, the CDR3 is TGTGCCTGGACCCCGGAGGATACGCAGTATTTT. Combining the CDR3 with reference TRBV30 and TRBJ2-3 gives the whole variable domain SQTIHQWPATLVQPVGSPLSLECTVEGTSNPNLYWYRQAAGRGLQLLFYSVGIGQISSEVPQNLSASRPQDRQFILSSKKLLLSDSGFYLCAWTPEDTQYFGPGTRLTVL.

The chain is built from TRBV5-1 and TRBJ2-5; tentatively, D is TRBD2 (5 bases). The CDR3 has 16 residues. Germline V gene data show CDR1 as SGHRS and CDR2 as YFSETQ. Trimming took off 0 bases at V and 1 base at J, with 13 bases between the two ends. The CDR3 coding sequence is TGCGCCAGCAGCTTGGGACTGACGAGGGCCCAAGAGACCCAGTACTTC. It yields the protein CASSLGLTRAQETQYF.

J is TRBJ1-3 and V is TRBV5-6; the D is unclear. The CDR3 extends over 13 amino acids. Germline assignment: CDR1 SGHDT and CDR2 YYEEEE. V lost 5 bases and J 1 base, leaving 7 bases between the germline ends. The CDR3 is CASSTGSGNTIYF. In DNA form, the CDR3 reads TGTGCCAGCAGTACGGGGTCTGGAAACACCATATATTTT.

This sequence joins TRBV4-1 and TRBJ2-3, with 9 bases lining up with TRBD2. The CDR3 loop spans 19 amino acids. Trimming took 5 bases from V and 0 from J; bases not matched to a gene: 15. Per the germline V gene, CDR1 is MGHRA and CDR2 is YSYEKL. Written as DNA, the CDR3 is TGCGCCAGCAGCTCAACGAGCCTAGCGGGGTCGCTAAGCACAGATACGCAGTATTTT. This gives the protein CASSSTSLAGSLSTDTQYF.

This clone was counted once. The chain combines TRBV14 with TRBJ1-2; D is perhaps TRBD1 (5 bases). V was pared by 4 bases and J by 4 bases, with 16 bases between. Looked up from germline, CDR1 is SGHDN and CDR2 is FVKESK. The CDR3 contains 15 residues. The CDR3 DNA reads TGTGCCAGCAGCCCCTACGACGACAGACTCTATGGCTACACCTTC. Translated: CASSPYDDRLYGYTF. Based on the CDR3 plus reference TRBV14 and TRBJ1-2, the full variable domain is EAGVTQFPSHSVIEKGQTVTLRCDPISGHDNLYWYRRVMGKEIKFLLHFVKESKQDESGMPNNRFLAERTGGTYSTLKVQPAELEDSGVYFCASSPYDDRLYGYTFGSGTRLTVV.

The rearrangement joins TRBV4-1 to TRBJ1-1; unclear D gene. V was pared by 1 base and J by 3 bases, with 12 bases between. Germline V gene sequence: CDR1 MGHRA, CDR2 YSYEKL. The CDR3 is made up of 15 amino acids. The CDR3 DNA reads TGCGCCAGCAGCCAAGGGGCAGGTCTGGACACTGAAGCTTTCTTT. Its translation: CASSQGAGLDTEAFF.

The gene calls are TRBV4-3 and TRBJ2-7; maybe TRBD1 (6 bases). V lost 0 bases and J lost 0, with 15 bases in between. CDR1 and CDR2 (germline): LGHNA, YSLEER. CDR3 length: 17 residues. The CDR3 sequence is CASSQDLLDSSSYEQYF. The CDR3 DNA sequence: TGCGCCAGCAGCCAAGATCTTCTGGACAGCAGCTCCTACGAGCAGTACTTC.

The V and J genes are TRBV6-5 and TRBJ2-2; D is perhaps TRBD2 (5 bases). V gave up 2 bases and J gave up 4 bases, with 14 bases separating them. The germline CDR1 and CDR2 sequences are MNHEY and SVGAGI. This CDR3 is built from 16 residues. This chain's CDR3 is CASSYGVPRGTGELFF. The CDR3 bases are TGTGCCAGCAGTTACGGCGTCCCTCGGGGCACCGGGGAGCTGTTTTTT.

The CDR3 region is CASRINRGNQPQHF. Here the CDR3 DNA reads TGTGCCAGCAGGATAAACAGGGGCAATCAGCCCCAGCATTTT. The chain is built from TRBV2 and TRBJ1-5; maybe TRBD1 (6 bases). Germline V CDR1 and CDR2: SNHLY, FYNNEI. The CDR3 runs 14 residues. V was cut by 6 bases and J by 2 bases, with 11 bases left in between.

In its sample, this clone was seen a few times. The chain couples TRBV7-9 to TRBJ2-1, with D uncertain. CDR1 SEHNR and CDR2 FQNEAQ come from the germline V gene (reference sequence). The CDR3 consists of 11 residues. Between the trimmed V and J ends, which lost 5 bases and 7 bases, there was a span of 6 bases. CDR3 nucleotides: TGTGCCAGCAGCCCCGGGAATGAGCAGTTCTTC. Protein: CASSPGNEQFF.

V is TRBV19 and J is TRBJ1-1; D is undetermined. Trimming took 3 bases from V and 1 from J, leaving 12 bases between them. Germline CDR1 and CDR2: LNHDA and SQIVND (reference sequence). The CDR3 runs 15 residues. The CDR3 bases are TGTGCCAGTAGTATCGGCGCCGAGGGGAACACTGAAGCTTTCTTT. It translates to CASSIGAEGNTEAFF.

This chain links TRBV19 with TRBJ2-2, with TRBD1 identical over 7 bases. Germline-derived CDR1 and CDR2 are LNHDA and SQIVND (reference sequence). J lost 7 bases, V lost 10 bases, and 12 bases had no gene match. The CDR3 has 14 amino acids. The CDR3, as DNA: TGTGCCACGGCGGAGAGGGGGCTGAGCGGGGAGCTGTTTTTT. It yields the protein CATAERGLSGELFF.

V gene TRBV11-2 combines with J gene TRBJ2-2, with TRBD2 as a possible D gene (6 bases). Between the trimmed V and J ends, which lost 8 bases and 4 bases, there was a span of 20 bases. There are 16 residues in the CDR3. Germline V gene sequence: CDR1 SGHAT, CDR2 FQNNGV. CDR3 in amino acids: CASVNFAGLPTGELFF. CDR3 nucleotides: TGTGCCAGCGTTAATTTTGCGGGATTACCCACCGGGGAGCTGTTTTTT.

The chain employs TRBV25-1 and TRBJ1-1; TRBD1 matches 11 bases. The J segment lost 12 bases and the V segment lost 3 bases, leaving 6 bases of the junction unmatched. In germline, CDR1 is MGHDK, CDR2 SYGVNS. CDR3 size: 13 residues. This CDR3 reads CASSDPGQGETFF. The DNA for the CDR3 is TGTGCCAGCAGTGACCCGGGACAGGGGGAAACTTTCTTT.

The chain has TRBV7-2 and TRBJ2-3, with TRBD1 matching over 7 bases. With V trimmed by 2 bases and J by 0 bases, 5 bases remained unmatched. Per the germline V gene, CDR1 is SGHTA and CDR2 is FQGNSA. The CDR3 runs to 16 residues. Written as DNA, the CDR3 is TGTGCCAGCAGCTTACAGGCAGGGGGAAGCACAGATACGCAGTATTTT. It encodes CASSLQAGGSTDTQYF.

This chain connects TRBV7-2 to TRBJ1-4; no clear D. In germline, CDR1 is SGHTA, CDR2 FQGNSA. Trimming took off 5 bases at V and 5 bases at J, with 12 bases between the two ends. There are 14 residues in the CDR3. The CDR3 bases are TGTGCCAGCAGCCAAGTGGGCCTGAATGAAAAACTGTTTTTT. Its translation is CASSQVGLNEKLFF.

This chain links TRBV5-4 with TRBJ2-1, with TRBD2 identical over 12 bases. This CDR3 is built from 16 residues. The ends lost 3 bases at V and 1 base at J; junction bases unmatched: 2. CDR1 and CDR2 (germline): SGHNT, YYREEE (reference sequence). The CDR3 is CASSSGLAGSYNEQFF. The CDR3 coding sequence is TGTGCCAGCAGCTCAGGACTAGCGGGGTCCTACAATGAGCAGTTCTTC.

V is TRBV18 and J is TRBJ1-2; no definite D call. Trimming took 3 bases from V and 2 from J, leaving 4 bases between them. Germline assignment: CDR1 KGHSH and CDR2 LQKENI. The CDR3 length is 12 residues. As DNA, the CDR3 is TGTGCCAGCTCACCCCAGAACTATGGCTACACCTTC. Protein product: CASSPQNYGYTF.

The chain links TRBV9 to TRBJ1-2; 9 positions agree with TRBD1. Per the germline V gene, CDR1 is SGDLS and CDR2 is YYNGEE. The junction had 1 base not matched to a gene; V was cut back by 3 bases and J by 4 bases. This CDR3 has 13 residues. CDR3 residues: CASSAQGAYGYTF. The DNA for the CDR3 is TGTGCCAGCAGCGCACAGGGGGCCTATGGCTACACCTTC.